Below are 10 T cell receptor beta chains sequenced from a single sample in a study of shared clonotypes between healthy human individuals. Libraries were prepared by immunoSEQ multiplex PCR; TCRdb keeps only in-frame clonotypes and omits some of them. The sample contains roughly 2.2 million clones, 90% to 95% of which appear only once. Source material: naive CD4+ T cells from PBMCs. Subset meaning: CD45RA+ positively selected. The receptor set was obtained from a man aged 18 to 29 in good health. Some clones in this sample may be carry-over from other donors' samples.

The V gene is TRBV21-1, the J gene TRBJ1-5; the table's D call, TRBD1, was not checked against the DNA. TRBV21-1 is a recognized pseudogene. CDR3 size: 16 residues. Here the CDR3 reads CASSPSLFEGQQPQHF. The CDR3 nucleotides are TGTGCCAGCAGCCCCTCTCTCTTTGAAGGACAGCAGCCCCAGCATTTT.

Only one count was recorded for this clone. The chain links TRBV6-1 to TRBJ2-3; D gene uncertain. Trimming pared 7 bases from V and 4 bases from J, leaving 12 bases between. Germline CDR1 reads MNHNS; CDR2 reads SASEGT. This CDR3 spans 13 amino acids. For the CDR3, the DNA is TGTGCCAGCATTTATCTGCCCTCAGATACGCAGTATTTT. Its protein product is CASIYLPSDTQYF.

This chain connects TRBV6-5 to TRBJ2-2; 10 bases agree with TRBD2. Trimming at V came to 7 bases and at J to 9 bases, leaving 11 bases not matched to a gene. This CDR3 is 15 amino acids long. Germline-derived CDR1 and CDR2 are MNHEY and SVGAGI. CDR3 protein: CASTRAGGLSRELFF. The CDR3 bases are TGTGCCAGCACAAGAGCGGGAGGGTTATCAAGGGAGCTGTTTTTT.

This chain links TRBV29-1 with TRBJ2-5; unclear D gene. Germline lookup yields CDR1 SQVTM and CDR2 ANQGSEA. The CDR3 sequence is 12 residues long. CDR3 DNA: TGCAGTAGCTTAACACTTGGGGAGACCCAGTACTTC. The encoded protein is CSSLTLGETQYF.

The chain combines TRBV10-3 with TRBJ1-5, with a weak D call TRBD1 (5 bases). CDR3 length equals 13 residues. Trimming stripped 7 bases from V and 5 bases from J, with 12 bases between. CDR1 and CDR2 from the germline V gene are ENHRY and SYGVKD. This chain's CDR3 is CAINSRGDQPQHF. CDR3 bases: TGTGCCATCAATTCTCGGGGGGATCAGCCCCAGCATTTT.

The chain carries TRBV28 and TRBJ2-3; D perhaps matches TRBD2 (7 bases). Germline V lookup: CDR1 MDHEN, CDR2 SYDVKM. V dropped 6 bases and J dropped 0 bases, with 19 bases sitting between them. The CDR3 spans 17 residues. The CDR3 protein is CASSLRGGRPSTDTQYF. DNA for the CDR3: TGTGCCAGCAGCCTAAGGGGGGGGAGGCCTAGCACAGATACGCAGTATTTT.

The genes are TRBV19 and TRBJ2-3; TRBD1 agrees at 7 bases. Trimming took 4 bases from V and 4 from J; bases not matched to a gene: 8. Looked up from germline, CDR1 is LNHDA and CDR2 is SQIVND (reference sequence). The CDR3 is 15 residues long. The CDR3 is CASSTWTGGSDTQYF. In nucleotides, the CDR3 is TGTGCCAGTAGTACCTGGACAGGCGGTTCAGATACGCAGTATTTT. The full variable domain, in which reference TRBV19 and TRBJ2-3 provide the parts outside the CDR3, is DGGITQSPKYLFRKEGQNVTLSCEQNLNHDAMYWYRQDPGQGLRLIYYSQIVNDFQKGDIAEGYSVSREKKESFPLTVTSAQKNPTAFYLCASSTWTGGSDTQYFGPGTRLTVL.

This clone was counted a single time. The chain uses TRBV28 and TRBJ2-7; maybe TRBD2 (7 bases). Trimming removed 3 bases from V and 3 bases from J, with 24 bases in between. The CDR3 extends over 18 amino acids. Germline V gene sequence: CDR1 MDHEN, CDR2 SYDVKM. CDR3 residues: CASSFSGGPGQKGYEQYF. The CDR3 DNA is TGTGCCAGCAGTTTTTCGGGAGGACCGGGACAAAAAGGCTACGAGCAGTACTTC.

The chain has TRBV21-1 and TRBJ2-7; the table names TRBD1, a call not compared with the DNA. TRBV21-1 is a recognized pseudogene. This CDR3 has 15 residues. CDR3 protein: CASSKGQGEPNEQYF. The CDR3 DNA reads as TGTGCCAGCAGCAAGGGGCAGGGGGAACCCAACGAGCAGTACTTC.

The V gene is TRBV5-1, the J gene TRBJ2-3; D gene unclear. The V end lost 5 bases, the J end lost 2 bases, and 15 bases lay between the germline ends. The CDR3 length is 15 residues. Germline CDR1 is SGHRS and CDR2 is YFSETQ. The CDR3 nucleotides are TGCGCCAGCAGACCCACGGACCCCTACACAGATACGCAGTATTTT. This gives the protein CASRPTDPYTDTQYF.